The sequence of this T cell receptor beta chain was determined in a study of blood T cell repertoires in COVID-19. Some clones are missing from TCRdb's copy, which holds only in-frame ones; the method was immunoSEQ multiplex PCR. In the table there are 200,000 to 250,000 clones, 75% to 90% of which are singletons. Cohort 3 recovered donors had two negative PCRs, clearance, or symptom resolution. With V trimmed by 3 bases and J by 2 bases, 1 base remained unmatched. CDR1 is MDHEN and CDR2 is SYDVKM in the germline V gene. The CDR3 has 15 amino acids. Sequencing was carried out using PBMCs or T cells enriched from blood (not recorded which). The gene calls are TRBV28 and TRBJ2-1, with 10 bases aligning to TRBD2. The origin of this receptor is a man aged 40-49 years who had recovered from COVID-19. CDR3 coding DNA: TGTGCCAGCAGTTTTCTAGCGGGGGCCTACAATGAGCAGTTCTTC. This translates into CASSFLAGAYNEQFF.